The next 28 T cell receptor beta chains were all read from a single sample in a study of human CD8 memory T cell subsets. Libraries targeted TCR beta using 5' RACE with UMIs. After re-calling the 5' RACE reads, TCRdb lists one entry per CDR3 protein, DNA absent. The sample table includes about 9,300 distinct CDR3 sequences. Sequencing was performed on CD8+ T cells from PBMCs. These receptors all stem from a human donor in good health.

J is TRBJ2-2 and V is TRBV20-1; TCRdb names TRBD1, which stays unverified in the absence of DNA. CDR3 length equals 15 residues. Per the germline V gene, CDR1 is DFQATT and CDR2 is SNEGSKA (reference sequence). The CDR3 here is CSAREFGAEAGELFF.

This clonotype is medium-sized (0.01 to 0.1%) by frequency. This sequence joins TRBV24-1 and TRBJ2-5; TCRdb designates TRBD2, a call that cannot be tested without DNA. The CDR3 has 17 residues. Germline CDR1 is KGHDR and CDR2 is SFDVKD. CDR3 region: CATSDSTTSHLQETQYF.

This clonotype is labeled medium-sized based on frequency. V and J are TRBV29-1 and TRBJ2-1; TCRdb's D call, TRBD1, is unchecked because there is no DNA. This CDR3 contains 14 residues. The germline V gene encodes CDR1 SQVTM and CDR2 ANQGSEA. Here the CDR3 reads CSVLTENSYNEQFF.

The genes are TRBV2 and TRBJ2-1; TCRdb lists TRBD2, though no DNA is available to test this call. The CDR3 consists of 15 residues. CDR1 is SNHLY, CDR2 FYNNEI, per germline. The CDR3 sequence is CASKDSGSALGEQFF.

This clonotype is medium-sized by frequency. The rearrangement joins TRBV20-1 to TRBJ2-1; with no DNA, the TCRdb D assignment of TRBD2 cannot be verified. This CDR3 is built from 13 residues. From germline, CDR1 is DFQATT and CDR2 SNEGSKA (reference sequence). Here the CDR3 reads CSVRTSDYNEQFF.

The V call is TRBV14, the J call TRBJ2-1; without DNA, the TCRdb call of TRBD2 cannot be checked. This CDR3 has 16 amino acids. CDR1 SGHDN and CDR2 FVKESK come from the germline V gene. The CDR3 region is CASSQIVGGLYNEQFF.

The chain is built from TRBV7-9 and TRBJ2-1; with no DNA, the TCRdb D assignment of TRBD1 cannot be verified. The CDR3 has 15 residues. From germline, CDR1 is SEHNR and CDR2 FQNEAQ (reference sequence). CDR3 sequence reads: CASSLGTLLNNEQFF.

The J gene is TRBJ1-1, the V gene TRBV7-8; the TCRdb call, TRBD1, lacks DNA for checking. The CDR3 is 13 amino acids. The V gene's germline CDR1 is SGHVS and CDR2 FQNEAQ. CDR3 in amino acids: CASDPGWNTEAFF.

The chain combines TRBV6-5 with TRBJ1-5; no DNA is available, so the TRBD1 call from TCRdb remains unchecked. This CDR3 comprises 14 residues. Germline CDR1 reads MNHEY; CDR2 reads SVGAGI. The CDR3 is CASRPQGDNQPQHF.

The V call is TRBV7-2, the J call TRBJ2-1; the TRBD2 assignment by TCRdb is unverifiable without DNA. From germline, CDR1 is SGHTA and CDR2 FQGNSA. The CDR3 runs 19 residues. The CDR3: CASSLSFRTSGRAYNEQFF.

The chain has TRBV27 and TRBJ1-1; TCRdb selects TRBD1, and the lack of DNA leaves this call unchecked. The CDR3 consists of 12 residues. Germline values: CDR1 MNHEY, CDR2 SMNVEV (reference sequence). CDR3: CASSPGPNEAFF.

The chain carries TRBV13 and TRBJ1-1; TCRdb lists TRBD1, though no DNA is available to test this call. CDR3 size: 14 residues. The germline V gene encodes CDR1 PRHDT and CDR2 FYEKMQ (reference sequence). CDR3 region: CASSSDRGGSEAFF.

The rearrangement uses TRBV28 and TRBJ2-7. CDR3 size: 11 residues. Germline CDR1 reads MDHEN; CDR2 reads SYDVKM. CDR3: CASSFDYEQYF.

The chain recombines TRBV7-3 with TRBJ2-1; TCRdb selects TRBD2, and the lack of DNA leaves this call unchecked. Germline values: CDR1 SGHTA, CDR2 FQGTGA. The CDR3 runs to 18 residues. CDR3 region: CASSLSGSGLAGYNEQFF. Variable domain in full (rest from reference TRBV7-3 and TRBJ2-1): GAGVSQTPSNKVTEKGKYVELRCDPISGHTALYWYRQSLGQGPEFLIYFQGTGAADDSGLPNDRFFAVRPEGSVSTLKIQRTERGDSAVYLCASSLSGSGLAGYNEQFFGPGTRLTVL.

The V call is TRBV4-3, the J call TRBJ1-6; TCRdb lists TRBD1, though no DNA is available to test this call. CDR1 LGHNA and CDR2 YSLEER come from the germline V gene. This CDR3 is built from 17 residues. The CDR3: CASSQGARTGNNSPLHF.

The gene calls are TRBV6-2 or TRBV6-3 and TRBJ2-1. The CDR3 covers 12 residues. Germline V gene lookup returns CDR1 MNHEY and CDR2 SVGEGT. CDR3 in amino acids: CASSYPLNEQFF.

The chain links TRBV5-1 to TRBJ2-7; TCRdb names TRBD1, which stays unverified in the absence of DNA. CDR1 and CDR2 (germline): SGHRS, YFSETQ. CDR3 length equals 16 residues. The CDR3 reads CASSLVGGPTEYEQYF.

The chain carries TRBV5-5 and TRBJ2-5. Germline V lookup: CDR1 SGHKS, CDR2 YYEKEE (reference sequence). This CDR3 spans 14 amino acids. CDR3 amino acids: CASSLRQIGETQYF.

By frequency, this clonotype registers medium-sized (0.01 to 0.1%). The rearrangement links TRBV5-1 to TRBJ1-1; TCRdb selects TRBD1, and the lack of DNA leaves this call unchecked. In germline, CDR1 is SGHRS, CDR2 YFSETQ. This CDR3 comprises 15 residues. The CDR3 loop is CASSLGAGDSTEAFF.

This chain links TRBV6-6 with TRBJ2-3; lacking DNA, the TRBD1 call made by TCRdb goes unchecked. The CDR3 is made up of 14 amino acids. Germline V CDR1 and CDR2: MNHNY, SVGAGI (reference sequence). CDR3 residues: CATGDRVNTDTQYF.

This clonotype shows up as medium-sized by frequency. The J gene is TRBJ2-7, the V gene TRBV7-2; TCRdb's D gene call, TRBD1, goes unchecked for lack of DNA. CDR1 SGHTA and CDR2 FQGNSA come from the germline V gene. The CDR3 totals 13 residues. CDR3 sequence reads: CASSLGTAYEQYF.

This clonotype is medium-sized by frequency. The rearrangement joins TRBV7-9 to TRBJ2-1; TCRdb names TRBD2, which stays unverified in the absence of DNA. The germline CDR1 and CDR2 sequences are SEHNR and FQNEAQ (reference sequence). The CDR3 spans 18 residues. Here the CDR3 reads CASRVLAQDPPSYNEQFF.

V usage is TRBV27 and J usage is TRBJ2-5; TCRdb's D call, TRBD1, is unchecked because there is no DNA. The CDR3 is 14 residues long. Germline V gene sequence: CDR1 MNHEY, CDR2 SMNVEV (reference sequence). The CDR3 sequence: CASSHRDSQETQYF.

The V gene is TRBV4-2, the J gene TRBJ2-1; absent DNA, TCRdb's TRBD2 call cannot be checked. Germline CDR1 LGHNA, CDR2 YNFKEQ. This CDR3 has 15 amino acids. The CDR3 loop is CASSHGLAINNEQFF.

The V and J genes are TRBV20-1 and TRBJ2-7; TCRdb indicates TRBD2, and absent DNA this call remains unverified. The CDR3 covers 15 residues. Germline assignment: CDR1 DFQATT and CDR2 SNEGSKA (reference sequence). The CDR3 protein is CSASGWRTQAYEQYF.

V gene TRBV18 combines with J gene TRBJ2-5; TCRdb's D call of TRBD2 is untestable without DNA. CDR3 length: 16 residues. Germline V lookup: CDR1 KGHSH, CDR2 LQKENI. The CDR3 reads CASSPGLAGLKETQYF.

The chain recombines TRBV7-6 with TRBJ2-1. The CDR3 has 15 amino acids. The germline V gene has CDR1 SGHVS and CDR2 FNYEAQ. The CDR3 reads CASSLGSAAYNEQFF.

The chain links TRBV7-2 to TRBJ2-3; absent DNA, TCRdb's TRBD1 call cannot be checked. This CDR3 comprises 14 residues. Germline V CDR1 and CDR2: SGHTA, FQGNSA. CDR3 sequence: CASSSQTGTDTQYF.